This TCR beta chain was documented in a study of regulatory T cells in long-lasting Graves disease. Researchers made TCR beta libraries by using iRepertoire HTBI primers and running Arm-PCR on CDR3 regions. Using its own MiXCR run on the multiplex PCR reads, TCRdb lists one record per CDR3 protein. The sample includes 600,000 to 850,000 distinct CDR3 sequences, 25% to 30% of them seen just once. Trimming removed 9 bases from V and 4 bases from J, with 12 bases in between. From germline, CDR1 is ENHRY and CDR2 SYGVKD. The CDR3 has 12 residues. Sample time point: persistent/refractory GD, antithyroid drugs over 5 years with positive TRAb. Following extraction of RNA from PBMCs, that RNA was used to make the TCR library.

The origin of this receptor is a female donor with Graves disease. This chain uses TRBV10-3 with TRBJ2-5; maybe TRBD1 (5 bases). Sequenced here: peripheral blood mononuclear cells (PBMCs), sampled when the disease was refractory, from a patient treated with antithyroid drugs. This CDR3 is CAIGVSGETQYF. The CDR3 bases are TGTGCCATAGGGGTCTCCGGAGAGACCCAGTACTTC.